This is a list of T cell receptor beta chains from one sample in a study of blood T cell repertoires in COVID-19. The assay was immunoSEQ multiplex PCR, and TCRdb's table has in-frame clones only and misses some. The table shows 70,000 to 80,000 clones, with around 93% occurring only once. Sequencing was carried out using peripheral blood. All receptors derive from an older woman with active COVID-19. The CDR3 runs from the conserved cysteine through the conserved F or W. The D gene is left open where the match is weak. Clone sizes are given selectively: once, few, many, or a class where the clone is expanded.

CDR3 protein: CASSLGERGQGSSYEQYF
CDR3 DNA: TGCGCCAGCAGCTTGGGGGAAAGAGGACAGGGGAGCTCCTACGAGCAGTACTTC
D gene: TRBD1
V gene: TRBV5-1
J gene: TRBJ2-7
clone size: -

CDR3 protein: CASSFGGSSGANVLTF
CDR3 DNA: TGTGCCAGCAGCTTCGGGGGGAGCTCTGGGGCCAACGTCCTGACTTTC
D gene: TRBD2
V gene: TRBV5-4
J gene: TRBJ2-6
clone size: -

CDR3 protein: CASSELDTDTGELFF
CDR3 DNA: TGTGCCAGCAGTGAATTGGACACCGACACCGGGGAGCTGTTTTTT
D gene: -
V gene: TRBV25-1
J gene: TRBJ2-2
clone size: once

CDR3 protein: CASSLADKTNTEAFF
CDR3 DNA: TGTGCCAGCAGCTTAGCAGACAAGACGAACACTGAAGCTTTCTTT
D gene: -
V gene: TRBV7-2
J gene: TRBJ1-1
clone size: -

CDR3 protein: CASSGVGTGLYYGYTF
CDR3 DNA: TGTGCCAGCAGTGGCGTGGGGACAGGACTTTACTATGGCTACACCTTC
D gene: TRBD1
V gene: TRBV25-1
J gene: TRBJ1-2
clone size: -

CDR3 protein: CASSRTGTGGTPRRNIQYF
CDR3 DNA: TGTGCCAGCAGCAGAACCGGGACAGGGGGCACCCCGCGCCGGAACATTCAGTACTTC
D gene: -
V gene: TRBV21-1
J gene: TRBJ2-4
clone size: -

CDR3 protein: CASTIGGWTGVYEQYF
CDR3 DNA: TGTGCCAGCACCATAGGTGGGTGGACAGGCGTGTACGAGCAGTACTTC
D gene: TRBD1
V gene: TRBV28
J gene: TRBJ2-7
clone size: -

CDR3 protein: CASSEALMTGDTEAFF
CDR3 DNA: TGTGCCAGCAGTGAAGCGCTAATGACAGGGGACACTGAAGCTTTCTTT
D gene: TRBD1
V gene: TRBV6-1
J gene: TRBJ1-1
clone size: -

CDR3 protein: CAISDPGLSRQETQYF
CDR3 DNA: TGTGCCATCAGTGATCCCGGTCTGAGTAGACAAGAGACCCAGTACTTC
D gene: -
V gene: TRBV10-3
J gene: TRBJ2-5
clone size: -

CDR3 protein: CASSWAQPANQPQHF
CDR3 DNA: TGTGCCAGTAGTTGGGCGCAGCCTGCAAATCAGCCCCAGCATTTT
D gene: -
V gene: TRBV19
J gene: TRBJ1-5
clone size: -

CDR3 protein: CASSPGVTTNEQFF
CDR3 DNA: TGTGCCAGCAGCCCGGGGGTAACCACAAATGAGCAGTTCTTC
D gene: -
V gene: TRBV11-3
J gene: TRBJ2-1
clone size: -

CDR3 protein: CASSLEGERNSPLHF
CDR3 DNA: TGCGCCAGCAGCTTGGAGGGGGAGAGGAATTCACCCCTCCACTTT
D gene: -
V gene: TRBV5-1
J gene: TRBJ1-6
clone size: few

CDR3 protein: CASSLLGSVFF
CDR3 DNA: TGTGCCAGCAGTTTACTAGGTTCGGTGTTTTTT
D gene: -
V gene: TRBV28
J gene: TRBJ2-2
clone size: -

CDR3 protein: CASSIVDSEWDF
CDR3 DNA: TGTGCCAGTAGTATAGTAGACAGCGAGTGGGACTTC
D gene: -
V gene: TRBV19
J gene: TRBJ2-7
clone size: once

CDR3 protein: CASSAGEGGSKNIQYF
CDR3 DNA: TGTGCCAGCAGTGCTGGGGAGGGGGGTTCCAAAAACATTCAGTACTTC
D gene: -
V gene: TRBV2
J gene: TRBJ2-4
clone size: -

CDR3 protein: CASSIAETGPYEQYF
CDR3 DNA: TGTGCCAGTAGTATAGCCGAGACAGGGCCCTACGAGCAGTACTTC
D gene: TRBD1
V gene: TRBV19
J gene: TRBJ2-7
clone size: -

CDR3 protein: CASRTGPKETQYF
CDR3 DNA: TGTGCCAGCCGCACCGGTCCAAAAGAGACCCAGTACTTC
D gene: -
V gene: TRBV7-9
J gene: TRBJ2-5
clone size: -